This TCR beta chain was sequenced in a study of beta chain features in type 1 diabetes. In the study overall: Patients and healthy donors were similar in age, gender and cell yields.

The V end lost 6 bases, the J end lost 2 bases, and 13 bases lay between the germline ends. The CDR3 runs to 14 residues. CDR1 and CDR2 from the germline V gene are SGHTA and FQGNSA. Study conclusions and caveats: Naive, central memory and Treg TCRB repertoires seemed to resemble each other more closely in patients than they did in healthy donors.

Isolation of CD4+ naive, central memory, regulatory and stem cell-like memory cells was achieved by sorting via CD45RO/CCR7/CD25/CD127/CD95/CD27. In all sorted populations, purity surpassed 95%. Details on this clone: Its antigen is unidentified.

Expressed TCRB transcripts were sequenced because the entire RNA isolate underwent reverse transcription. Libraries were prepared by immunoSEQ multiplex PCR; TCRdb keeps only in-frame clonotypes and omits some of them. The table has about 930,000 clones, about 17% seen once; the top ten hold roughly 0.025%. The sequenced sample consisted of naive CD4+ T cells from blood. The chain couples TRBV7-2 to TRBJ1-1; tentatively, D is TRBD1 (5 bases). This receptor was identified in a woman aged 18-29 years in good health. The CDR3 sequence is CASRSQGLNTEAFF. The CDR3 DNA follows: TGTGCCAGCAGATCTCAGGGTCTAAACACTGAAGCTTTCTTT.